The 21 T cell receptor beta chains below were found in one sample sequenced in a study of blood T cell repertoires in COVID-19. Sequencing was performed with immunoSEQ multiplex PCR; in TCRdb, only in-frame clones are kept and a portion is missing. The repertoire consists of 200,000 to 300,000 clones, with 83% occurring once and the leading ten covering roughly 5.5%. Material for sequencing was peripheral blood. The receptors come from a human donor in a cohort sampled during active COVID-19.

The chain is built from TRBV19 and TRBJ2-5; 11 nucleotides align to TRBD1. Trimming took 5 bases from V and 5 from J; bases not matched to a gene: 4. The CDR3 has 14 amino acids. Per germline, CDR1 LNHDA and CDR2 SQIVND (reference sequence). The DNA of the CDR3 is TGTGCCAGTAGTGCGGACAGGGGGCGCGAGACCCAGTACTTC. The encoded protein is CASSADRGRETQYF.

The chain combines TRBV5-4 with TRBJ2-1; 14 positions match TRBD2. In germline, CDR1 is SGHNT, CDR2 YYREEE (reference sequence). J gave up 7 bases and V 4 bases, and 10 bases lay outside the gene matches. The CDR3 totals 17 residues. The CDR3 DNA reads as TGTGCCAGCAGCGGGGGATCGGGACTAGCGGGGGTTAATGAGCAGTTCTTC. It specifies CASSGGSGLAGVNEQFF. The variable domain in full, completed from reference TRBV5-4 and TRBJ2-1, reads ETGVTQSPTHLIKTRGQQVTLRCSSQSGHNTVSWYQQALGQGPQFIFQYYREEENGRGNFPPRFSGLQFPNYSSELNVNALELDDSALYLCASSGGSGLAGVNEQFFGPGTRLTVL.

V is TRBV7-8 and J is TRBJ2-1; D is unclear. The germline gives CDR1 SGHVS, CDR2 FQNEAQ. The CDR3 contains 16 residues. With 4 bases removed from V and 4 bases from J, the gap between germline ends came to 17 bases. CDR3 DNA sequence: TGTGCCAGCAGCTCCACGAGAGGTTATCAGTACAATGAGCAGTTCTTC. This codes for CASSSTRGYQYNEQFF.

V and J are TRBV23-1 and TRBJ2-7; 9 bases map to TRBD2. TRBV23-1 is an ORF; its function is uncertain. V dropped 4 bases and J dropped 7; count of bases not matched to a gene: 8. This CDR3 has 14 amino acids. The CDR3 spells CASSRPSGTGEQYF. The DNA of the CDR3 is TGCGCCAGCAGTCGGCCTAGCGGGACGGGGGAGCAGTACTTC.

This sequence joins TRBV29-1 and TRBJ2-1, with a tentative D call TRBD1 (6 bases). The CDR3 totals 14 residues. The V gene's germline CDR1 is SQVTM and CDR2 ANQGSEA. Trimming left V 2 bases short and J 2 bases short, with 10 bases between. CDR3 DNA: TGCAGCGTTGAACCAGGGGCCCCCTACAATGAGCAGTTCTTC. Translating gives CSVEPGAPYNEQFF.

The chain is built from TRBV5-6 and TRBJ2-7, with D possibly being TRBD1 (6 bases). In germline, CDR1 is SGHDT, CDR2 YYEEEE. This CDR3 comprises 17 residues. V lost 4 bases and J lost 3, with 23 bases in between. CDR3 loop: CASSQGTPRPRSYEQYF. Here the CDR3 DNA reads TGTGCCAGCAGCCAGGGGACCCCTCGTCCCAGAAGCTACGAGCAGTACTTC. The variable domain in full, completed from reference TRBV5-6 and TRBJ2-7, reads DAGVTQSPTHLIKTRGQQVTLRCSPKSGHDTVSWYQQALGQGPQFIFQYYEEEERQRGNFPDRFSGHQFPNYSSELNVNALLLGDSALYLCASSQGTPRPRSYEQYFGPGTRLTVT.

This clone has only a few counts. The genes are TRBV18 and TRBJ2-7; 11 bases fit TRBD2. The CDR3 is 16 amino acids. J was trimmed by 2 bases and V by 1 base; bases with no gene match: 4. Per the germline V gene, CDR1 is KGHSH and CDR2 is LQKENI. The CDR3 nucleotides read TGTGCCAGCTCACCACTAGCGGGAGGGAGACCCTACGAGCAGTACTTC. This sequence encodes CASSPLAGGRPYEQYF.

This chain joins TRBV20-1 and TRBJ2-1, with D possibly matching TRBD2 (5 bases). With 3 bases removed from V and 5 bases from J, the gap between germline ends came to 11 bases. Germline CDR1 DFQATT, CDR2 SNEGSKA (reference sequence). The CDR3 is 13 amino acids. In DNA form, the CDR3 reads TGCAGTGCTAGTTTTAAGGGAGACAATGAGCAGTTCTTC. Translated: CSASFKGDNEQFF.

The DNA of the CDR3 is TGTGCCAGCAGCTTGGTGCTTGTGGGACAGGGATTGGGACATGAGCAGTTCTTC. Amino acid sequence: CASSLVLVGQGLGHEQFF. The genes are TRBV5-5 and TRBJ2-1; 9 bases are shared with TRBD1. This CDR3 is built from 18 residues. V shed 0 bases and J 8 bases; nucleotides not matched to a gene: 15. The germline CDR1 and CDR2 sequences are SGHKS and YYEKEE (reference sequence).

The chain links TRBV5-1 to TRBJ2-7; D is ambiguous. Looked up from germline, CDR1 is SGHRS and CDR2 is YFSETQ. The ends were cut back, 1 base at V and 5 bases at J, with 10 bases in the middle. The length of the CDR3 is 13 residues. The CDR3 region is CASSLSMIDEQYF. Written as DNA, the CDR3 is TGCGCCAGCAGCTTGTCTATGATCGACGAGCAGTACTTC.

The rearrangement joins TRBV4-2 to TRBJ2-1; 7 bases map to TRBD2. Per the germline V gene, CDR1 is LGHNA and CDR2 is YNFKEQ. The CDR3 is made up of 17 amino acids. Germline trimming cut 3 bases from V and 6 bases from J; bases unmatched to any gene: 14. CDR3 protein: CASSQEPAGVVGNEQFF. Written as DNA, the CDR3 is TGTGCCAGCAGCCAGGAACCCGCGGGGGTAGTGGGCAATGAGCAGTTCTTC.

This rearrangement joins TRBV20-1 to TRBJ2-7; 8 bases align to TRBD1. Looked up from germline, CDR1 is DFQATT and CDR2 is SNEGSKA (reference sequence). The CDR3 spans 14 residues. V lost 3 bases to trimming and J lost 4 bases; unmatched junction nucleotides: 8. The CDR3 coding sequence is TGCAGTGCTAGTGTGGCAGGGGGCATATACGAGCAGTACTTC. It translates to CSASVAGGIYEQYF.

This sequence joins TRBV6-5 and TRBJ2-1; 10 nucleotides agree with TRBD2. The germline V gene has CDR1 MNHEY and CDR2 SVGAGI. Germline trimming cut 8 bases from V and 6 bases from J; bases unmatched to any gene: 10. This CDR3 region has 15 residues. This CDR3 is CASLRVAGGVNEQFF. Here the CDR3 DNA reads TGTGCCAGCCTAAGGGTAGCGGGGGGTGTCAATGAGCAGTTCTTC.

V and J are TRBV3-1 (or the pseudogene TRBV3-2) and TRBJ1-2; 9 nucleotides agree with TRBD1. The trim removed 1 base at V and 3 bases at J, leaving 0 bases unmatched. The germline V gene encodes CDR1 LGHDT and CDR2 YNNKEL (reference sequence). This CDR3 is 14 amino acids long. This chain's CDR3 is CASSQGDRDYGYTF. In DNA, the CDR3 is TGTGCCAGCAGCCAAGGGGACAGGGACTATGGCTACACCTTC.

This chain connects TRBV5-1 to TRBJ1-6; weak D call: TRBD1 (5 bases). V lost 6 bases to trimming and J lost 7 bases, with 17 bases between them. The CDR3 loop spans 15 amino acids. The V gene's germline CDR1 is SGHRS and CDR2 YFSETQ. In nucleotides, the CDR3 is TGCGCCAGCACCCCGGGGGAGGGTGTAAATTCACCCCTCCACTTT. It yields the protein CASTPGEGVNSPLHF.

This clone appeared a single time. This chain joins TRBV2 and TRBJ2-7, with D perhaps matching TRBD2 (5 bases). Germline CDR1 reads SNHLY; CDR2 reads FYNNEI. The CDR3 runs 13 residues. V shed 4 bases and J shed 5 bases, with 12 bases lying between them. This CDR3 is CASSGRTRDEQYF. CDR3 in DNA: TGTGCCAGCAGTGGTCGGACGAGGGACGAGCAGTACTTC.

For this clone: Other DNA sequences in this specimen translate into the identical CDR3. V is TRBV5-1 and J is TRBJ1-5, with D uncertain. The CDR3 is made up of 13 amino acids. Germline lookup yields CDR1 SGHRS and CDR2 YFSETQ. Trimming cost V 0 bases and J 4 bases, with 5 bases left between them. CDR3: CASSLELNQPQHF. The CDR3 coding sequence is TGCGCCAGCAGCTTGGAGCTAAATCAGCCCCAGCATTTT.

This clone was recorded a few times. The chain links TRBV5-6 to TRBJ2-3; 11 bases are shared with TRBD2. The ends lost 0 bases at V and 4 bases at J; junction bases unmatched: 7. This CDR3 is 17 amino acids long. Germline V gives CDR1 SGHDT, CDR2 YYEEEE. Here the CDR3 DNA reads TGTGCCAGCAGCTTGGACCCGGGACTAGCGGTTCCAGATACGCAGTATTTT. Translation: CASSLDPGLAVPDTQYF.

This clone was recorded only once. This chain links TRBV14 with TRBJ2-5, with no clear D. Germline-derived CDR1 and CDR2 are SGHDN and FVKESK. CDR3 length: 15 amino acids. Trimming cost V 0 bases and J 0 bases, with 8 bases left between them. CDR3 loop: CASSQDWQNQETQYF. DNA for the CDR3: TGTGCCAGCAGCCAAGATTGGCAGAACCAAGAGACCCAGTACTTC. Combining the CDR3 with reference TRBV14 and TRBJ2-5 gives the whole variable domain EAGVTQFPSHSVIEKGQTVTLRCDPISGHDNLYWYRRVMGKEIKFLLHFVKESKQDESGMPNNRFLAERTGGTYSTLKVQPAELEDSGVYFCASSQDWQNQETQYFGPGTRLLVL.

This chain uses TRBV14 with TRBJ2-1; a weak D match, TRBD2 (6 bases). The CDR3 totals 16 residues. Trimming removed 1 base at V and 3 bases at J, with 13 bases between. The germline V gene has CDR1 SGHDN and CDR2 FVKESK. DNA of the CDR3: TGTGCCAGCAGCCAAGTAACGGGAGTCGACTACAATGAGCAGTTCTTC. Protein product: CASSQVTGVDYNEQFF.

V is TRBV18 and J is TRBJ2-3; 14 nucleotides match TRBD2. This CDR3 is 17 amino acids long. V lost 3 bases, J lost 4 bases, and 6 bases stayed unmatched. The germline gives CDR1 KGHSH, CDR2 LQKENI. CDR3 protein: CASSPGLTSGGADTQYF. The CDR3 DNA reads TGTGCCAGCTCACCGGGACTGACTAGCGGGGGGGCAGATACGCAGTATTTT. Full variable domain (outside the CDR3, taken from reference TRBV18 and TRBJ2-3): NAGVMQNPRHLVRRRGQEARLRCSPMKGHSHVYWYRQLPEEGLKFMVYLQKENIIDESGMPKERFSAEFPKEGPSILRIQQVVRGDSAAYFCASSPGLTSGGADTQYFGPGTRLTVL.